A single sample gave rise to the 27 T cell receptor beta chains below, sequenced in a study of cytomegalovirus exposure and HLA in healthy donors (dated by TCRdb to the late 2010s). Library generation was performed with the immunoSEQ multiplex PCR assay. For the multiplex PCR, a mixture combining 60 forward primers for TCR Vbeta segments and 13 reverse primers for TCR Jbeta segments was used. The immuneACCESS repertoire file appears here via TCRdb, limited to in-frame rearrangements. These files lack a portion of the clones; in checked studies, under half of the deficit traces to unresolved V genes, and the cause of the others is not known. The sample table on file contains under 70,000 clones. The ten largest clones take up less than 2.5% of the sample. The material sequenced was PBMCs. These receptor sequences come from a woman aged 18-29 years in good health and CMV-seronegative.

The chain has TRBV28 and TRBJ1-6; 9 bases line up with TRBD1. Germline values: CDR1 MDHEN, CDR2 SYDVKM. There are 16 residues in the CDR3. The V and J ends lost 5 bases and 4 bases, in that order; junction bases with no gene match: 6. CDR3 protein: CASSKTGGNYNSPLHF. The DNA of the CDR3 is TGTGCCAGCAGTAAGACAGGGGGAAATTATAATTCACCCCTCCACTTT.

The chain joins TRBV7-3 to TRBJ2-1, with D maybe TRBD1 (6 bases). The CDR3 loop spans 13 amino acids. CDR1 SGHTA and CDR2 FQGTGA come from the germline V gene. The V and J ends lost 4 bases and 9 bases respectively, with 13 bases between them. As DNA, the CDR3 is TGTGCCAGCAGCTCTCCAGGGGCGTTTGAGCAGTTCTTC. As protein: CASSSPGAFEQFF. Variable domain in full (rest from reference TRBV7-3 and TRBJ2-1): GAGVSQTPSNKVTEKGKYVELRCDPISGHTALYWYRQSLGQGPEFLIYFQGTGAADDSGLPNDRFFAVRPEGSVSTLKIQRTERGDSAVYLCASSSPGAFEQFFGPGTRLTVL.

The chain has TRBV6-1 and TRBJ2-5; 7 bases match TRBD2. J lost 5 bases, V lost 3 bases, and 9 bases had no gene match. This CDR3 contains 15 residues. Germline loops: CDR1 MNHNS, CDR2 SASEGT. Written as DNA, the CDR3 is TGTGCCAGCAGTGACCGACTAGCCGGAGCGGAGACCCAGTACTTC. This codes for CASSDRLAGAETQYF.

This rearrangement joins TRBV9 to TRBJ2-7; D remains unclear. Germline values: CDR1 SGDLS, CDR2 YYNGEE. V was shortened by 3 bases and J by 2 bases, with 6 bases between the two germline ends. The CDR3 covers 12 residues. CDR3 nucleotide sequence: TGTGCCAGCAGCGGGCTGACCTACGAGCAGTACTTC. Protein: CASSGLTYEQYF.

The CDR3, as DNA: TGTGCCAGCACTAATAGGCTAGAGGAGTTCTTC. As protein: CASTNRLEEFF. The chain is built from TRBV28 and TRBJ2-1; D is undetermined. This CDR3 region has 11 residues. V was trimmed by 7 bases and J by 14 bases, leaving 15 bases between them. Per the germline V gene, CDR1 is MDHEN and CDR2 is SYDVKM.

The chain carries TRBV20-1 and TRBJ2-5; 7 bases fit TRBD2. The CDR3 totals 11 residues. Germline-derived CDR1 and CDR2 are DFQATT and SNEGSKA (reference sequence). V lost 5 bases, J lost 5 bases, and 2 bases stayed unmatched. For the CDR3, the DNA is TGCAGTGCTCAGGGAGGGGAGACCCAGTACTTC. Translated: CSAQGGETQYF.

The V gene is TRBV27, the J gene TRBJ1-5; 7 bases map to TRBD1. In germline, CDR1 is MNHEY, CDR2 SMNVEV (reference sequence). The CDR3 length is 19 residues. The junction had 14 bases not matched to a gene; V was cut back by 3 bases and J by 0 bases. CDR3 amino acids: CASSFPSLPQGYSNQPQHF. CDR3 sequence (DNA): TGTGCCAGCAGTTTCCCCTCCCTTCCACAGGGGTATAGCAATCAGCCCCAGCATTTT.

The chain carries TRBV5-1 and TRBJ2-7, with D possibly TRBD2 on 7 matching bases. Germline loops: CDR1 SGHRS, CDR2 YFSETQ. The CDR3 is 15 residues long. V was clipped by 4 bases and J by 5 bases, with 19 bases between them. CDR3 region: CASSTIGTREDEQYF. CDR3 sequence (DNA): TGCGCCAGCAGCACAATCGGGACACGGGAGGACGAGCAGTACTTC.

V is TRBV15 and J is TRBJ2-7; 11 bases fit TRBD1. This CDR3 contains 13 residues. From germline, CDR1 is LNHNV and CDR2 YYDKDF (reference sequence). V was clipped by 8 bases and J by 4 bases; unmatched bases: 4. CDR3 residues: CATGDRGEYEQYF. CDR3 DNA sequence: TGTGCCACCGGGGACAGGGGGGAATACGAGCAGTACTTC.

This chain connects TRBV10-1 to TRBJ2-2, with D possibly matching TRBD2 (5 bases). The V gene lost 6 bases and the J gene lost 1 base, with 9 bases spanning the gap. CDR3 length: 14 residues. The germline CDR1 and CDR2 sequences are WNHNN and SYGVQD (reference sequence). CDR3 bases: TGCGCCAGCAGCGGGGTTAGGAACACCGGGGAGCTGTTTTTT. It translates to CASSGVRNTGELFF.

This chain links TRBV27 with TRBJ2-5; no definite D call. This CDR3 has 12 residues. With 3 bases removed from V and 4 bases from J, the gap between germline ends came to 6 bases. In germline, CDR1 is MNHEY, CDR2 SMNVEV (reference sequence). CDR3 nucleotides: TGTGCCAGCAGTTTCCACGGAGAGACCCAGTACTTC. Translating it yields CASSFHGETQYF.

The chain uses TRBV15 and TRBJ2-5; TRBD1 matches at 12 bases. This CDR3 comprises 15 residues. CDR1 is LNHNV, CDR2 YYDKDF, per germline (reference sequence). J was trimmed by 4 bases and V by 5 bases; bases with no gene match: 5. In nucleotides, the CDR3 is TGTGCCACCAGCCGGGACAGGGGGCGCGGAGAGACCCAGTACTTC. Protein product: CATSRDRGRGETQYF.

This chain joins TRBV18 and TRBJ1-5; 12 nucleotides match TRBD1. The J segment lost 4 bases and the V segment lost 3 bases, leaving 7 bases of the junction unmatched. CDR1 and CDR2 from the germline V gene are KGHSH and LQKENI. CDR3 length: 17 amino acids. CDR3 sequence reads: CASSPGTGGSRNQPQHF. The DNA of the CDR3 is TGTGCCAGCTCACCCGGGACAGGGGGCTCCCGGAATCAGCCCCAGCATTTT.

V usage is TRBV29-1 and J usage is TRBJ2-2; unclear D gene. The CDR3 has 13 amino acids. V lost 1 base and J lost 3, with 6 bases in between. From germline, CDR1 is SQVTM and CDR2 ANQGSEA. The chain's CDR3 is CSVEGRYTGELFF. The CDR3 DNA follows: TGCAGCGTTGAAGGCAGATACACCGGGGAGCTGTTTTTT.

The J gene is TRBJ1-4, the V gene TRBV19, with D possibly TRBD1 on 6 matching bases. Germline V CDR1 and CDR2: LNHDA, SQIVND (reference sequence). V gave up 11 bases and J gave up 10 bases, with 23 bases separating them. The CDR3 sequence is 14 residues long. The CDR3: CAGRGTKIWGKLFF. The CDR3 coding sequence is TGTGCCGGAAGGGGGACAAAGATCTGGGGAAAACTGTTTTTT.

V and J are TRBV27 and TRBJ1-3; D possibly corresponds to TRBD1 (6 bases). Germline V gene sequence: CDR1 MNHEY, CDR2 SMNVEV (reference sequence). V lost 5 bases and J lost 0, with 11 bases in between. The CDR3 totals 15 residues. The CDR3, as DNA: TGTGCCAGCAGTGAAGCAGGGGCCTCTGGAAACACCATATATTTT. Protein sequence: CASSEAGASGNTIYF.

CDR3 loop: CASSESERGGSYEQYF. The CDR3 DNA sequence: TGTGCCAGCAGTGAATCCGAGCGGGGGGGGTCCTACGAGCAGTACTTC. This chain uses TRBV25-1 with TRBJ2-7; 10 bases align to TRBD2. V lost 1 base to trimming and J lost 1 base; unmatched junction nucleotides: 4. Looked up from germline, CDR1 is MGHDK and CDR2 is SYGVNS. This CDR3 comprises 16 residues.

The CDR3 DNA reads TGTGCCAGCAGCTTATATCCGGGAATCTACGAGCAGTACTTC. The encoded protein is CASSLYPGIYEQYF. The V and J genes are TRBV7-9 and TRBJ2-7, with a weak D call TRBD2 (5 bases). This CDR3 is 14 amino acids long. Germline assignment: CDR1 SEHNR and CDR2 FQNEAQ (reference sequence). V lost 2 bases and J lost 3, with 11 bases in between.

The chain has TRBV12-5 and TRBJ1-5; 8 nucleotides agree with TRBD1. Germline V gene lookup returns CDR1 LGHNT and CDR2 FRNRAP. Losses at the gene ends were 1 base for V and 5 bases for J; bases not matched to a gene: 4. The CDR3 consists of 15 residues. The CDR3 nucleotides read TGTGCTAGTGGTTTGGCCACAGGGGGGGATCAGCCCCAGCATTTT. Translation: CASGLATGGDQPQHF.

The CDR3 loop reads CASSLYRDRVNGYTF. In DNA form, the CDR3 reads TGCGCCAGCAGCCTATACCGGGACAGGGTTAATGGCTACACCTTC. The chain carries TRBV5-1 and TRBJ1-2; 9 bases align to TRBD1. The germline CDR1 and CDR2 sequences are SGHRS and YFSETQ. The junction had 10 bases not matched to a gene; V was cut back by 4 bases and J by 6 bases. The CDR3 contains 15 residues.

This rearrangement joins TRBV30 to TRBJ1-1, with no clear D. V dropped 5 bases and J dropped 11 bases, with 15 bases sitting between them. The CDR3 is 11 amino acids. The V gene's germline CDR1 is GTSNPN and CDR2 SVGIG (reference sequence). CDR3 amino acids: CAWGARRAAFF. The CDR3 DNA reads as TGTGCCTGGGGAGCAAGGAGGGCGGCTTTCTTT.

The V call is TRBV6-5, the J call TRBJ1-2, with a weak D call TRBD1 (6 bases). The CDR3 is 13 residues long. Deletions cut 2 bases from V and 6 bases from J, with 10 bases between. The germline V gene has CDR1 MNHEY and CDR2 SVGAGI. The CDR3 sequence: CASSYRAGDGYTF. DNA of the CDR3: TGTGCCAGCAGTTACAGGGCAGGGGATGGCTACACCTTC.

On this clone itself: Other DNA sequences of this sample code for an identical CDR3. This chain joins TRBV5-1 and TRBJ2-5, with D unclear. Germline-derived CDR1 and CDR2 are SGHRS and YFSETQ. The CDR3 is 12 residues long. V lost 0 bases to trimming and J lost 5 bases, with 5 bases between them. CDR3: CASSLVQETQYF. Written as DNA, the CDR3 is TGCGCCAGCAGCTTGGTACAGGAGACCCAGTACTTC.

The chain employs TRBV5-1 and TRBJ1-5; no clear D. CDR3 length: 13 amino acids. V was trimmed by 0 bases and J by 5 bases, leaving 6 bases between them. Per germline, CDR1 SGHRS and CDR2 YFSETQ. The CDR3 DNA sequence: TGCGCCAGCAGCTTGGGGAGGGATCAGCCCCAGCATTTT. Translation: CASSLGRDQPQHF.

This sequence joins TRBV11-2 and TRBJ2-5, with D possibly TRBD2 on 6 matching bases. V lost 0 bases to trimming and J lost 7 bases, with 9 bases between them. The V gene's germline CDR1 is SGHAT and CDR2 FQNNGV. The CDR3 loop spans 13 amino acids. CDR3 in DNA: TGTGCCAGCAGCTTAGAGGGGGGAGCGACCCAGTACTTC. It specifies CASSLEGGATQYF.

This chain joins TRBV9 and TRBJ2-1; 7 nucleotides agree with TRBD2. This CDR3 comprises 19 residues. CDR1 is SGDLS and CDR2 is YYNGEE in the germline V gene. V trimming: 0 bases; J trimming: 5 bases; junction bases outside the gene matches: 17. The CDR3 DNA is TGTGCCAGCAGCGTAGGGCTAGCGGAGGACATTCGGTCTGACAATGAGCAGTTCTTC. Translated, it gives CASSVGLAEDIRSDNEQFF. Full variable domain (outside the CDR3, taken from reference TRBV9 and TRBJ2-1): DSGVTQTPKHLITATGQRVTLRCSPRSGDLSVYWYQQSLDQGLQFLIQYYNGEERAKGNILERFSAQQFPDLHSELNLSSLELGDSALYFCASSVGLAEDIRSDNEQFFGPGTRLTVL.

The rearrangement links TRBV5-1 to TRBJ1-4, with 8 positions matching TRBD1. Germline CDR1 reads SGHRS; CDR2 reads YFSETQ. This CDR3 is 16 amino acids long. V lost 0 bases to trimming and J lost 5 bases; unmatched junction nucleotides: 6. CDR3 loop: CASSLVQGALNEKLFF. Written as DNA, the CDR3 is TGCGCCAGCAGCTTGGTGCAGGGGGCGTTAAATGAAAAACTGTTTTTT.